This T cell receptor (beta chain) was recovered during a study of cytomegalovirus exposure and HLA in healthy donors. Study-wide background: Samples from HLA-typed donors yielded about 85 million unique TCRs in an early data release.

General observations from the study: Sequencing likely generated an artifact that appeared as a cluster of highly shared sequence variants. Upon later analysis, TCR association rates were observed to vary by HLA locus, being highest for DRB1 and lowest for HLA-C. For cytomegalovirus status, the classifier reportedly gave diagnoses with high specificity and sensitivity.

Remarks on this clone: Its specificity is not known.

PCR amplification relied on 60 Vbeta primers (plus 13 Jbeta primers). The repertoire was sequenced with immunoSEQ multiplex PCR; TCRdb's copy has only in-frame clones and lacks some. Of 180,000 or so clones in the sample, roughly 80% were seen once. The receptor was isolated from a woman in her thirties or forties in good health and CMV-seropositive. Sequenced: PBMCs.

CDR3 in amino acids: CASRERSLAGGQTGELFF. Here the CDR3 DNA reads TGTGCCAGCAGAGAAAGGTCTCTGGCGGGAGGGCAGACCGGGGAGCTGTTTTTT. The chain is built from TRBV2 and TRBJ2-2; TRBD2 matches 9 bases. Germline V CDR1 and CDR2: SNHLY, FYNNEI. CDR3 length: 18 residues. V trimming: 6 bases; J trimming: 5 bases; junction bases outside the gene matches: 16.